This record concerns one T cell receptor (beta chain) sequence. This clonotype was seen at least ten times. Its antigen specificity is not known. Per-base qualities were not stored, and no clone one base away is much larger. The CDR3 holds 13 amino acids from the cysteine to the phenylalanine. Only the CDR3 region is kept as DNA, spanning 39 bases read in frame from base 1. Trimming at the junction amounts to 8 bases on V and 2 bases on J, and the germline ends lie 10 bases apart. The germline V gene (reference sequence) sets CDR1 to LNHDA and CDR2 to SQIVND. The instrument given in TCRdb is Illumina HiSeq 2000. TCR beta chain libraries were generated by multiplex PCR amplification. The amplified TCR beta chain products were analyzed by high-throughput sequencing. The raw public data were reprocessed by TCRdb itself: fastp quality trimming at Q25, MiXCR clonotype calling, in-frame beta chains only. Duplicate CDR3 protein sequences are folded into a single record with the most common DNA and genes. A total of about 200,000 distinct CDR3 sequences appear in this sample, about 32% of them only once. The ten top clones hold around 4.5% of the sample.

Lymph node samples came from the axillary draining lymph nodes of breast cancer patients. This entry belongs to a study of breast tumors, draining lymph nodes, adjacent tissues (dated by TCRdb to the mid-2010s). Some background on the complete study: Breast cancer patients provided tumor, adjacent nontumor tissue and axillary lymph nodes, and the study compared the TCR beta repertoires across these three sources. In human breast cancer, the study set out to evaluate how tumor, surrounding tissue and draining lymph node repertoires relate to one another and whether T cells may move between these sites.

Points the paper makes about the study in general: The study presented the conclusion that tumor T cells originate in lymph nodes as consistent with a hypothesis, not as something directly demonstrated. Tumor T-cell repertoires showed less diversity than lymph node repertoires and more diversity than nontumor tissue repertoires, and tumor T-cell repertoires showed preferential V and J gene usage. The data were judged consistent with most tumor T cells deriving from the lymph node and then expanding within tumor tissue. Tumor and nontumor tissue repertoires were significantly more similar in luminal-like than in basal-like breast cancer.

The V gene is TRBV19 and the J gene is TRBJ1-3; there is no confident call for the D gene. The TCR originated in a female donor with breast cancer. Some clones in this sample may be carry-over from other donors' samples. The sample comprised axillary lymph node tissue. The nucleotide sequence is TGTGCCAGTCGACAATCAGCTGGAAACACCATATATTTT. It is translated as CASRQSAGNTIYF.